The 29 T cell receptor beta chains below all came from one sample that was sequenced in a study of blood T cells in healthy people across ages. A sample-barcoded 5' primer and a J-beta primer mix were used in a second PCR of about 7 to 11 cycles. TCRdb used MiXCR to reprocess the 5' RACE reads, holding one entry per CDR3 protein. The sample gives 450,000 to 600,000 distinct CDR3 sequences, about a quarter of which show up once; 3.6% is in the top ten. These records were also assigned to another study, of T cells of mothers and their children.

Sequences were obtained from blood. The receptors come from a boy aged 2 to 10 in good health.

V is TRBV4-1 and J is TRBJ2-5, with D perhaps given as TRBD1 or TRBD2 (6 bases each). CDR3 length: 16 residues. Germline CDR1 reads MGHRA; CDR2 reads YSYEKL. Trimming left V 0 bases short and J 5 bases short, with 16 bases between. CDR3 DNA: TGCGCCAGCAGCCAAGATCCGGGGGCTGTATTGGAGACCCAGTACTTC. It is translated as CASSQDPGAVLETQYF.

V and J are TRBV6-2 or TRBV6-3 and TRBJ2-5; TRBD1 aligns across 9 bases. J gave up 7 bases and V 7 bases, and 13 bases lay outside the gene matches. CDR1 and CDR2 from the germline V gene are MNHEY and SVGEGT. This CDR3 contains 15 residues. The CDR3 DNA sequence: TGTGCCAGCACCGATTACGGACAGGGGATGGGGACCCAGTACTTC. Translation gives CASTDYGQGMGTQYF.

The table lists this clonotype with a few counts. The rearrangement uses TRBV7-8 and TRBJ2-3; D possibly corresponds to TRBD1 (6 bases). V dropped 1 base and J dropped 2 bases, with 13 bases sitting between them. This CDR3 has 16 amino acids. Germline CDR1 SGHVS, CDR2 FQNEAQ. CDR3 bases: TGTGCCAGCAGCTTAGGGGTTGGGGGCCCCACAGATACGCAGTATTTT. This encodes CASSLGVGGPTDTQYF.

V usage is TRBV10-3 and J usage is TRBJ2-7, with TRBD2 identical over 11 bases. Germline V gene data show CDR1 as ENHRY and CDR2 as SYGVKD. V was clipped by 6 bases and J by 5 bases; unmatched bases: 9. The CDR3 covers 15 residues. CDR3 bases: TGTGCCATCAGGGATAGCGGGAGGGGGCGCCACGAGCAGTACTTC. Its translation: CAIRDSGRGRHEQYF.

This clonotype was observed many times. The chain carries TRBV15 and TRBJ2-5; 7 bases fit TRBD2. This CDR3 is 13 amino acids long. V was pared by 5 bases and J by 2 bases, with 2 bases of the junction left unmatched. Looked up from germline, CDR1 is LNHNV and CDR2 is YYDKDF (reference sequence). Here the CDR3 DNA reads TGTGCCACCAGCCGGGACTATCAAGAGACCCAGTACTTC. It translates to CATSRDYQETQYF.

The chain joins TRBV10-1 to TRBJ2-4, with D perhaps TRBD2 (5 bases). Trimming pared 2 bases from V and 1 base from J, leaving 21 bases between. CDR1 is WNHNN, CDR2 SYGVQD, per germline (reference sequence). This CDR3 contains 19 residues. The CDR3 region is CASSEGLGKPGGAKNIQYF. The CDR3 nucleotides read TGCGCCAGCAGTGAGGGGTTGGGGAAGCCCGGAGGTGCCAAAAACATTCAGTACTTC.

The gene calls are TRBV20-1 and TRBJ1-1; D ambiguous. Trimming left V 0 bases short and J 6 bases short, with 14 bases between. The CDR3 sequence is 14 residues long. Germline CDR1 reads DFQATT; CDR2 reads SNEGSKA (reference sequence). The CDR3 coding sequence is TGCAGTGCTAGAGATTTGGACCTAAAAGCTGAAGCTTTCTTT. Protein product: CSARDLDLKAEAFF.

CDR3 loop: CASSPPGGGYTF. CDR3 sequence (DNA): TGTGCCAGCAGCCCCCCCGGGGGAGGCTACACCTTC. The chain couples TRBV7-2 to TRBJ1-2, with a possible D match to TRBD1 (5 bases). In germline, CDR1 is SGHTA, CDR2 FQGNSA. The CDR3 extends over 12 amino acids. The V end was cut by 5 bases, the J end by 8 bases, with 12 bases between.

The V call is TRBV9, the J call TRBJ1-2; the D is unclear. The CDR3 runs 15 residues. Trimming stripped 4 bases from V and 2 bases from J, with 15 bases between. Germline CDR1 and CDR2: SGDLS and YYNGEE. The CDR3 protein is CASSPRQDGNYGYTF. CDR3 nucleotides: TGTGCCAGCAGCCCCCGGCAGGATGGGAACTATGGCTACACCTTC.

This chain joins TRBV12-3 or TRBV12-4 and TRBJ2-5, with 13 bases identical to TRBD2. The closer fit of TRBJ2-1 to the DNA end suggests the J call may be wrong. The CDR3 is 15 amino acids. As DNA, the CDR3 is TGTGCCAGCAGAACTAGCGGGAGGGCCAGGAATGAGCAGTTCTTC. Residues: CASRTSGRARNEQFF.

This clonotype showed up just a few times. This rearrangement joins TRBV2 to TRBJ2-7, with 7 bases lining up with TRBD2. The CDR3 contains 13 residues. CDR1 is SNHLY, CDR2 FYNNEI, per germline. V dropped 7 bases and J dropped 5; count of bases not matched to a gene: 8. CDR3 bases: TGTGCCAGCAACAGCCGTCTAGCGGACGAGCAGTACTTC. Translated, it gives CASNSRLADEQYF.

This clonotype came up many times. J is TRBJ2-5 and V is TRBV12-3 or TRBV12-4, with 8 nucleotides matching TRBD1. The CDR3 has 14 residues. Unmatched junction bases numbered 7, after V lost 5 bases and J lost 5 bases. Here the CDR3 reads CASSPGQVDETQYF. The CDR3 DNA is TGTGCCAGCAGTCCGGGACAGGTGGATGAGACCCAGTACTTC.

This sequence joins TRBV5-1 and TRBJ2-1, with D perhaps TRBD1 or TRBD2 (6 bases each). The CDR3 sequence is 16 residues long. Deletions cut 0 bases from V and 3 bases from J, with 13 bases between. Per germline, CDR1 SGHRS and CDR2 YFSETQ. The CDR3 is CASSLAGGDNYNEQFF. The DNA for the CDR3 is TGCGCCAGCAGCTTGGCCGGGGGCGATAACTACAATGAGCAGTTCTTC.

Only a few counts were recorded for this clonotype. This chain links TRBV20-1 with TRBJ2-7; D remains ambiguous. The V gene lost 5 bases and the J gene lost 3 bases, with 11 bases spanning the gap. The germline gives CDR1 DFQATT, CDR2 SNEGSKA (reference sequence). The CDR3 covers 12 residues. The CDR3 region has the DNA TGCAGTGCTGTACGACGGAACTACGAGCAGTACTTC. This encodes CSAVRRNYEQYF.

V is TRBV14 and J is TRBJ2-7; possibly TRBD1 or TRBD2 for D (5 bases each). The CDR3 length is 15 residues. Germline V CDR1 and CDR2: SGHDN, FVKESK. V lost 4 bases to trimming and J lost 9 bases, with 22 bases between them. The CDR3 protein is CASSLLGTALRGQYF. The CDR3 nucleotides read TGTGCCAGCAGCCTCCTCGGGACCGCTCTACGTGGGCAGTACTTC.

This rearrangement joins TRBV7-9 to TRBJ2-3; tentative D call: TRBD2 (6 bases). This CDR3 spans 15 amino acids. V lost 5 bases, J lost 1 base, and 13 bases lay in between. The germline V gene encodes CDR1 SEHNR and CDR2 FQNEAQ (reference sequence). The CDR3 region is CASSSRLEGTDTQYF. CDR3 DNA: TGTGCCAGCAGCAGTAGACTAGAGGGCACAGATACGCAGTATTTT.

This chain uses TRBV27 with TRBJ1-4; 7 bases map to TRBD1. The CDR3 spans 18 residues. V lost 7 bases and J lost 5; bases outside the gene matches: 19. CDR1 is MNHEY and CDR2 is SMNVEV in the germline V gene (reference sequence). CDR3 sequence: CASTSIRGRRGVNEKLFF. Written as DNA, the CDR3 is TGTGCCAGCACATCGATCAGGGGGAGAAGAGGGGTAAATGAAAAACTGTTTTTT.

The chain combines TRBV6-6 with TRBJ2-2; D ambiguous. Germline values: CDR1 MNHNY, CDR2 SVGAGI (reference sequence). Between the trimmed V and J ends, which lost 0 bases and 3 bases, there was a span of 5 bases. This CDR3 is built from 14 residues. The CDR3 nucleotides are TGTGCCAGCAGTTACTCCAGCTACACCGGGGAGCTGTTTTTT. Its translation: CASSYSSYTGELFF.

V usage is TRBV29-1 and J usage is TRBJ1-4; D remains ambiguous. With 3 bases removed from V and 8 bases from J, the gap between germline ends came to 16 bases. The germline V gene has CDR1 SQVTM and CDR2 ANQGSEA. The length of the CDR3 is 14 residues. The CDR3 here is CSVEDIEEEEKLFF. The CDR3 DNA reads as TGCAGCGTTGAGGATATTGAGGAAGAGGAAAAACTGTTTTTT.

The chain joins TRBV4-2 to TRBJ2-5; D unresolved. Judging by the DNA end, TRBJ2-1 fits better; the J call may be wrong. Germline lookup yields CDR1 LGHNA and CDR2 YNFKEQ. The CDR3 spans 11 residues. The CDR3 region has the DNA TGTGCCAGCACCCACCTCAATGAGCAGTTCTTC. Translating it yields CASTHLNEQFF.

This clonotype was recorded only once. The CDR3 does not close with the conserved phenylalanine or tryptophan, likely indicating a read error. The chain combines TRBV5-1 with TRBJ2-7; unclear D gene. Deletions cut 0 bases from V and 3 bases from J, with 7 bases between. Germline CDR1 SGHRS, CDR2 YFSETQ. This CDR3 is 13 amino acids long. The CDR3 protein is CASSLDRYYEQYL. The DNA for the CDR3 is TGCGCCAGCAGCTTGGATAGATACTACGAGCAGTACCTC.

In this sample, this clonotype turned up a few times. The rearrangement joins TRBV15 to TRBJ2-1; possibly TRBD1 for D (5 bases). The CDR3 extends over 12 amino acids. Trimming removed 5 bases from V and 8 bases from J, with 10 bases in between. Germline CDR1 is LNHNV and CDR2 is YYDKDF (reference sequence). CDR3 amino acids: CATSVLGDEQFF. The CDR3 DNA reads as TGTGCCACCAGCGTCCTAGGGGATGAGCAGTTCTTC.

This clonotype was seen at least ten times. The CDR3 DNA reads as TGTGCCAGCAGTCCTAGGTCCTACGAGCAGTACTTC. This codes for CASSPRSYEQYF. V and J are TRBV2 and TRBJ2-1; no definite D call. The better agreement between TRBJ2-7 and the DNA end casts doubt on the J call. Germline CDR1 and CDR2: SNHLY and FYNNEI. The CDR3 is 12 residues long.

This clonotype was seen ten or more times. This chain joins TRBV3-1 and TRBJ2-5; the match to TRBD2 covers 13 bases. The germline V gene has CDR1 LGHDT and CDR2 YNNKEL (reference sequence). CDR3 length: 14 amino acids. The ends lost 4 bases at V and 9 bases at J; junction bases unmatched: 5. In nucleotides, the CDR3 is TGTGCCAGCAGCCCCGGACTAGCGGGAGTGGCCCAGTACTTC. Its translation: CASSPGLAGVAQYF.

This chain joins TRBV27 and TRBJ1-2, with a possible D match to TRBD1 (5 bases). Trimming took off 6 bases at V and 3 bases at J, with 11 bases between the two ends. CDR3 length: 13 residues. Germline V gene sequence: CDR1 MNHEY, CDR2 SMNVEV (reference sequence). CDR3 sequence (DNA): TGTGCCAGCAGAACAGGCCGGGACTATGGCTACACCTTC. Translated: CASRTGRDYGYTF.

The chain combines TRBV12-3 or TRBV12-4 with TRBJ2-5, with 8 nucleotides matching TRBD2. The CDR3 has 12 residues. J was trimmed by 14 bases and V by 5 bases; bases with no gene match: 10. The CDR3 reads CASSPVLAGPYF. The CDR3 nucleotides read TGTGCCAGCAGTCCGGTTCTAGCGGGTCCCTACTTC.

The chain uses TRBV4-1 and TRBJ2-1, with TRBD2 matching 9 bases. V lost 5 bases and J lost 8; bases outside the gene matches: 16. The germline CDR1 and CDR2 sequences are MGHRA and YSYEKL. The CDR3 loop spans 17 amino acids. The DNA of the CDR3 is TGCGCCAGCAGCGAAACCTGGCCAAGGCTAGCGGGGCATGAGCAGTTCTTC. Translating it yields CASSETWPRLAGHEQFF.

The rearrangement links TRBV15 to TRBJ1-2, with 8 bases that match TRBD1. Germline V gene lookup returns CDR1 LNHNV and CDR2 YYDKDF (reference sequence). CDR3 size: 17 residues. Germline trimming cut 1 base from V and 6 bases from J; bases unmatched to any gene: 13. The CDR3 DNA reads as TGTGCCACCAGCAGAGGAGCAGGACAGGGATTCCTAGATGGCTACACCTTC. Translated, it gives CATSRGAGQGFLDGYTF.

The chain is built from TRBV15 and TRBJ2-7; D might be TRBD1 (6 bases). Trimming pared 3 bases from V and 5 bases from J, leaving 17 bases between. The CDR3 is 15 residues long. The germline CDR1 and CDR2 sequences are LNHNV and YYDKDF (reference sequence). The DNA for the CDR3 is TGTGCCACCAGCAGCGGGGACACGAGGCGGGACGAGCAGTACTTC. This encodes CATSSGDTRRDEQYF.